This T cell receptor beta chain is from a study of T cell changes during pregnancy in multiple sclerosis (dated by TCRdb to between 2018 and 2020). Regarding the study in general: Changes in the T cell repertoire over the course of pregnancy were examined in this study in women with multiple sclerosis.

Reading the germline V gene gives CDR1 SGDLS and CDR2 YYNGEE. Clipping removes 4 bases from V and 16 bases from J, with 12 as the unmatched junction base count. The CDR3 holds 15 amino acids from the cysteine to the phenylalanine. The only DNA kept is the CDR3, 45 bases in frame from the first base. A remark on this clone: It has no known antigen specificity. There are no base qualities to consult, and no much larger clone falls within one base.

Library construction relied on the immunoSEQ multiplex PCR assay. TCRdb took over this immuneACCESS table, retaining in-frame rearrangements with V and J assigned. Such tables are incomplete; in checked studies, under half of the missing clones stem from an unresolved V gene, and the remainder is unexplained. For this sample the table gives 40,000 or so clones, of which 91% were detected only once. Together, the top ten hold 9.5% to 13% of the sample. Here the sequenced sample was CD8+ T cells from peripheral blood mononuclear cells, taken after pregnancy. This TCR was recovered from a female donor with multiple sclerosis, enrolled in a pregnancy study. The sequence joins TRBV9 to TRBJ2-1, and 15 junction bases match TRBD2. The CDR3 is CASSPGTSGGQGSFF. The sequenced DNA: TGTGCCAGCAGCCCTGGGACTAGCGGGGGGCAGGGTTCTTTCTTC.